Listed below are T cell receptor beta chains from one sample, sequenced in a study of T cell responses to AZD1222 COVID-19 vaccine. Clones were sequenced by immunoSEQ multiplex PCR, and TCRdb holds only the in-frame ones, with some missing. The sample lists about 140,000 clones, around 83% seen once, with roughly 5.1% in the top ten. Here the sequenced sample was peripheral blood, taken 28 days after the second AZD1222 dose. The receptors shown here come from an adult who received the AZD1222 COVID-19 vaccine. Both conserved end residues are part of each CDR3. The D gene is left open where the match is weak. A clone size is listed for some rows: how often the clone was seen (once, few, many), or a class if it is expanded.

v_call	d_call	cdr3_length	clone_size	j_call	cdr3_aa	cdr3_nt
TRBV7-9	.	12	.	TRBJ1-1	CASSSYHTEAFF	TGTGCCAGCAGCTCATACCACACTGAAGCTTTCTTT
TRBV6-5	TRBD1	15	.	TRBJ1-1	CASSLGQGAATEAFF	TGTGCCAGCAGTCTTGGACAGGGGGCCGCGACTGAAGCTTTCTTT
TRBV14	.	13	.	TRBJ2-1	CASSQAPNNEQFF	TGTGCCAGCAGCCAGGCACCAAACAATGAGCAGTTCTTC
TRBV11-2	.	15	once	TRBJ2-7	CASSLSRELTYEQYF	TGTGCCAGCAGCTTATCGCGGGAACTAACCTACGAGCAGTACTTC
TRBV27	.	16	.	TRBJ2-7	CASSFSGPGSGYEQYF	TGTGCCAGCAGTTTCTCAGGTCCCGGCTCGGGCTACGAGCAGTACTTC
TRBV5-1	.	13	few	TRBJ1-6	CASSLLDNSPLHF	TGCGCCAGCAGCTTGTTAGACAATTCACCCCTCCACTTT
TRBV6-5	.	13	.	TRBJ1-2	CASSYLQGRSYTF	TGTGCCAGCAGTTACCTACAGGGAAGGAGCTACACCTTC
TRBV19	.	14	.	TRBJ2-2	CASSIVARGGELFF	TGTGCCAGTAGTATAGTCGCCAGGGGCGGGGAGCTGTTTTTT
TRBV2	.	13	.	TRBJ1-1	CASSELVRGKAFF	TGTGCCAGCAGTGAGCTGGTGAGGGGAAAAGCTTTCTTT
TRBV5-1	.	13	.	TRBJ1-6	CASSLGPEGALHF	TGCGCCAGCAGCTTGGGCCCGGAGGGCGCCCTCCACTTT
TRBV28	TRBD1	17	.	TRBJ1-1	CASIVDGTGGLNTEAFF	TGTGCCAGCATCGTAGACGGGACAGGGGGCCTGAACACTGAAGCTTTCTTT
TRBV12-3/TRBV12-4	TRBD2	12	.	TRBJ2-7	CASSGGAIEQYF	TGTGCCAGCAGCGGGGGGGCCATCGAGCAGTACTTC
TRBV5-1	.	14	.	TRBJ2-6	CASSPGSGANVLTF	TGCGCCAGCAGCCCGGGCTCTGGGGCCAACGTCCTGACTTTC
TRBV10-3	TRBD1	13	.	TRBJ1-2	CAISGGQFYGYTF	TGTGCCATCAGCGGGGGACAGTTCTATGGCTACACCTTC
TRBV4-2	.	17	.	TRBJ1-3	CASSQDMAGAGGNTIYF	TGTGCCAGCAGCCAAGATATGGCAGGGGCAGGGGGAAACACCATATATTTT
TRBV18	TRBD1	13	few	TRBJ1-1	CASSRDRGPEAFF	TGTGCCAGCTCACGTGACAGGGGGCCCGAAGCTTTCTTT
TRBV2	.	12	.	TRBJ2-1	CASDSSYNEQFF	TGTGCCAGCGACAGTTCCTACAATGAGCAGTTCTTC
TRBV7-6	.	13	.	TRBJ2-2	CASSLSPRGELFF	TGTGCCAGCAGCTTATCCCCGAGGGGAGAGCTGTTTTTT
TRBV6-6	.	13	.	TRBJ1-2	CASSYEQNYGYTF	TGTGCCAGCAGTTACGAGCAGAACTATGGCTACACCTTC
TRBV6-5	.	15	.	TRBJ1-4	CASSSDGSLREKLFF	TGTGCCAGCAGTTCGGACGGCTCCTTGCGAGAAAAACTGTTTTTT
TRBV19	.	14	once	TRBJ2-1	CASRSVPSSNEQFF	TGTGCCAGTAGAAGTGTACCCTCCTCCAATGAGCAGTTCTTC
TRBV6-6	.	14	.	TRBJ1-3	CASSYTGSGNTIYF	TGTGCCAGCAGTTATACGGGTTCTGGAAACACCATATATTTT
TRBV28	TRBD1	14	.	TRBJ1-1	CASSRDRKNTEAFF	TGTGCCAGCAGCAGGGACAGGAAGAACACTGAAGCTTTCTTT
TRBV11-2	TRBD1	16	once	TRBJ2-7	CASSSGSGTGKYEQYF	TGTGCCAGCAGCTCTGGGAGCGGGACAGGGAAGTACGAGCAGTACTTC
TRBV3-1/TRBV3-2	.	15	.	TRBJ1-1	CASSQDGHPGAEAFF	TGTGCCAGCAGCCAAGACGGCCACCCCGGGGCTGAAGCTTTCTTT
TRBV19	.	15	.	TRBJ1-5	CASSIVDYSNQPQHF	TGTGCCAGTAGTATAGTAGATTATAGCAATCAGCCCCAGCATTTT
TRBV19	.	13	.	TRBJ2-7	CASSIGPSYEQYF	TGTGCCAGTAGTATAGGCCCCTCCTACGAGCAGTACTTC
TRBV7-2	.	12	few	TRBJ2-7	CASSRGPYEQYF	TGTGCCAGCAGTCGTGGGCCCTACGAGCAGTACTTC
TRBV19	.	16	.	TRBJ2-3	CASSGGGAGATDTQYF	TGTGCCAGTAGCGGAGGGGGGGCCGGGGCCACAGATACGCAGTATTTT
TRBV5-1	TRBD1	16	.	TRBJ2-5	CASSLKGGAIGETQYF	TGCGCCAGCAGCTTGAAAGGGGGCGCCATTGGGGAGACCCAGTACTTC
TRBV13	.	14	.	TRBJ1-1	CASSPRDRPRVAFF	TGTGCCAGCAGCCCCCGGGACCGCCCCCGGGTGGCTTTCTTT
TRBV4-1	TRBD1	14	.	TRBJ1-2	CASSQVTGSPGYTF	TGCGCCAGCAGCCAAGTGACAGGGTCTCCTGGCTACACCTTC
TRBV19	TRBD1	17	.	TRBJ1-5	CASSRRTGDGGNQPQHF	TGTGCCAGTAGTAGGAGGACAGGGGATGGAGGCAATCAGCCCCAGCATTTT
TRBV2	.	15	.	TRBJ2-7	CASSEALRRGEEQYF	TGTGCCAGCAGTGAAGCGCTTCGTAGGGGTGAAGAGCAGTACTTC
TRBV5-6	.	14	.	TRBJ2-1	CASSLDHNVWRQFF	TGTGCCAGCAGCTTGGACCATAACGTATGGCGTCAGTTCTTC
TRBV6-5	.	15	.	TRBJ1-5	CASSPTGISNQPQHF	TGTGCCAGCAGTCCGACGGGTATTAGCAATCAGCCCCAGCATTTT
TRBV24-1	TRBD2	13	.	TRBJ2-1	CATGLAGGNEQFF	TGTGCCACCGGACTAGCGGGGGGTAATGAGCAGTTCTTC
TRBV19	.	12	.	TRBJ1-6	CASSISSSPLHF	TGTGCCAGTAGTATTTCCTCTTCACCCCTCCACTTT
TRBV5-1	TRBD2	16	.	TRBJ2-1	CASKRGVQSSYNEQFF	TGCGCCAGCAAGCGGGGGGTTCAAAGCTCCTACAATGAGCAGTTCTTC
TRBV19	.	14	few	TRBJ1-2	CASSSPGTNYGYTF	TGTGCCAGTAGTAGTCCAGGTACTAACTATGGCTACACCTTC
TRBV5-6	.	15	.	TRBJ2-3	CASSLVEGGTDTQYF	TGTGCCAGCAGCTTGGTAGAGGGAGGAACAGATACGCAGTATTTT
TRBV6-4	.	9	few	TRBJ1-5	CARHQPQHF	TGTGCCAGACATCAGCCCCAGCATTTT
TRBV18	.	14	.	TRBJ1-2	CASSPGQPNYGYTF	TGTGCCAGCTCACCAGGGCAGCCCAACTATGGCTACACCTTC
TRBV6-6	.	14	.	TRBJ2-5	CASSYEGAVETQYF	TGTGCCAGCAGTTACGAAGGGGCGGTGGAGACCCAGTACTTC
TRBV6-5	TRBD2	15	once	TRBJ2-5	CASLQLAGGKETQYF	TGTGCCAGCCTCCAACTAGCGGGGGGTAAAGAGACCCAGTACTTC